Listed below are T cell receptor beta chains from one sample, sequenced in a study of beta chain features in type 1 diabetes. The data were produced by immunoSEQ multiplex PCR, yet TCRdb's version contains in-frame clones alone and is incomplete. The sample holds about 150,000 clones, about 8.5% seen once. Specimen: central memory CD4+ T cells from blood. Source of these receptors: a man aged 18 to 29 in good health. CDR3s include the opening cysteine and the closing phenylalanine or tryptophan. The D gene is left open where the match is weak. Expanded clones are given a class, and other clones once, few, many or no size at all.

TRBD1	TRBV9	TRBJ2-5	-	TGTGCCAGCAGCACAAAACAGGGGATCACAGAGACCCAGTACTTC	CASSTKQGITETQYF
TRBD2	TRBV10-3	TRBJ2-1	few	TGTGCCATCAGTGAGCAATCGACTAGCGGAGGTTACAATGAGCAGTTCTTC	CAISEQSTSGGYNEQFF
TRBD1	TRBV5-6	TRBJ1-1	-	TGTGCCAGCAGCTTGGAGACAGGGGGGAACACTGAAGCTTTCTTT	CASSLETGGNTEAFF
TRBD2	TRBV6-1	TRBJ2-3	-	TGTGCCAGCAGTGAATTTAGGACTAGCAGCGTGGGTGGGGAGCAGTATTTT	CASSEFRTSSVGGEQYF
TRBD1	TRBV5-1	TRBJ1-2	-	TGCGCCAGCAGCCCGGCAGGACAGGACTATGGCTACACCTTC	CASSPAGQDYGYTF
TRBD2	TRBV7-2	TRBJ2-5	-	TGTGCCAGCAGCTTAGACGGACTAGCGGGAGGAGAGACCCAGTACTTC	CASSLDGLAGGETQYF
TRBD2	TRBV30	TRBJ2-1	few	TGTGCCTGGAGTTTGGGCGGGAGCTCCTACAATGAGCAGTTCTTC	CAWSLGGSSYNEQFF
TRBD1	TRBV7-2	TRBJ1-5	-	TGTGCCAGCAGCGCGGACAGGGGGTCTCAGCCCCAGCATTTT	CASSADRGSQPQHF
-	TRBV5-4	TRBJ1-3	-	TGTGCCAGCAGCTGGATAGGGGACAGAAACACCATATATTTT	CASSWIGDRNTIYF
-	TRBV5-5	TRBJ1-2	few	TGTGCCAGCAGCTTGGCAGGAAATGGCTACACCTTC	CASSLAGNGYTF
-	TRBV7-2	TRBJ2-1	few	TGTGCCAGCAGCTTAGATCGGGTTGAGCAGTTCTTC	CASSLDRVEQFF
TRBD2	TRBV13	TRBJ2-2	once	TGTGCCAGCAGCACAACTAGCGGGAGGGGATACACCGGGGAGCTGTTTTTT	CASSTTSGRGYTGELFF
TRBD1	TRBV30	TRBJ1-1	few	TGTGCCTGGGGACAGGGTAAAGCTTTCTTT	CAWGQGKAFF
TRBD1	TRBV5-6	TRBJ1-4	few	TGTGCCAGCAGCCTCGGACAGGGGGGTGAAAAACTGTTTTTT	CASSLGQGGEKLFF
TRBD2	TRBV9	TRBJ2-1	few	TGTGCCAGCAGCTCGGGACTAGGGGGAGGTGAGCAGTTCTTC	CASSSGLGGGEQFF